What follows is one TCR beta chain and its context. Trimming cost V 7 bases and J 3 bases, with 15 bases left between them. The CDR3 contains 14 residues. Germline V gene sequence: CDR1 MDHEN, CDR2 SYDVKM. The source of the sample is a study of T cell changes during pregnancy in multiple sclerosis. Only in-frame clones appear in the TCRdb table, and some are missing; sequencing was by immunoSEQ multiplex PCR. The table records under 85,000 clones, roughly nine tenths of them present only once. This TCR was recovered from a female donor in good health, enrolled as a control in a pregnancy study. Specimen: peripheral blood, collected after pregnancy. The genes are TRBV28 and TRBJ1-1; D possibly corresponds to TRBD1 (5 bases). CDR3 protein: CASTLLQGYTEAFF. The CDR3 DNA follows: TGTGCCAGCACCCTACTCCAGGGTTACACTGAAGCTTTCTTT.